A single sample is the source of the 27 T cell receptor beta chains below, sequenced in a study of T cell repertoires in cytomegalovirus infection. TCRdb itself ran the reads through MiXCR, one entry per CDR3 protein. The sample holds around 570,000 distinct CDR3 sequences, just under 40% seen once. Which antigens these TCRs recognize remains unknown. Sequencing used cultured PBMCs, obtained from culture after CMV antigen stimulation. The receptors derive from a human donor in good health (CMV status not recorded). Some clones in this sample may be carry-over from other donors' samples.

This clonotype was counted many times. The chain couples TRBV7-2 to TRBJ1-1, with a tentative D call TRBD1 (5 bases). The germline V and J ends were trimmed by 5 bases and 1 base, with 23 bases remaining between them. This CDR3 contains 18 residues. Germline values: CDR1 SGHTA, CDR2 FQGNSA. CDR3 residues: CASSPRPGEDKQNTEAFF. CDR3 DNA sequence: TGTGCCAGCAGCCCACGCCCGGGGGAGGACAAACAGAACACTGAAGCTTTCTTT.

With respect to this clonotype: This may stem from a read error, because a much larger clone lies one nucleotide away. The genes are TRBV7-6 and TRBJ2-1; D is unresolved. Per the germline V gene, CDR1 is SGHVS and CDR2 is FNYEAQ. The CDR3 consists of 12 residues. DNA of the CDR3: TGTGCCAGCAGCTCCAATGTCAATGGGCAGTTCTTC. Protein: CASSSNVNGQFF.

The genes are TRBV20-1 and TRBJ2-1, with D maybe TRBD2 (6 bases). V lost 6 bases and J 3 bases, leaving 18 bases between the germline ends. The CDR3 consists of 15 residues. CDR1 and CDR2 (germline): DFQATT, SNEGSKA (reference sequence). CDR3 nucleotides: TGCAGTGCCAAACCGCCGGGACTTTACTACAATGAGCAGTTCTTC. Translated, it gives CSAKPPGLYYNEQFF.

This clonotype was counted only a few times. This chain uses TRBV7-2 with TRBJ1-2; unclear D gene. This CDR3 contains 15 residues. V was pared by 1 base and J by 4 bases, with 13 bases between. CDR1 is SGHTA, CDR2 FQGNSA, per germline. The CDR3 nucleotides are TGTGCCAGCAGCTTAGGACCAGCCCTTTCCTATGGCTACACCTTC. This translates into CASSLGPALSYGYTF.

This clonotype was seen more than once but under ten times. The chain has TRBV6-6 and TRBJ2-7, with D perhaps matching TRBD1 (6 bases). The V gene lost 7 bases and the J gene lost 2 bases, with 12 bases spanning the gap. Germline V gene sequence: CDR1 MNHNY, CDR2 SVGAGI (reference sequence). CDR3 length: 13 residues. The CDR3 bases are TGTGCCAGCATAACCTGGGACACCTACGAGCAGTACTTC. As protein: CASITWDTYEQYF.

This chain links TRBV6-2 or TRBV6-3 with TRBJ2-1; TRBD2 agrees at 8 bases. The CDR3 length is 15 residues. CDR1 is MNHEY, CDR2 SVGEGT, per germline. V shed 2 bases, J shed 4 bases, and the junction held 4 bases outside the gene matches. CDR3 bases: TGTGCCAGCAGTTACAACCGGGGGGGGTACAATGAGCAGTTCTTC. Protein: CASSYNRGGYNEQFF.

The rearrangement uses TRBV28 and TRBJ2-3; maybe TRBD1 (5 bases). V was cut by 5 bases and J by 0 bases, with 18 bases left in between. The V gene's germline CDR1 is MDHEN and CDR2 SYDVKM. The CDR3 runs 17 residues. The CDR3 region is CASSRPTSGFSTDTQYF. The CDR3 DNA reads TGTGCCAGCAGTCGACCAACTTCAGGGTTTAGCACAGATACGCAGTATTTT.

The chain has TRBV20-1 and TRBJ2-5; D gene ambiguous. The CDR3 consists of 16 residues. V lost 0 bases and J 0 bases, leaving 14 bases between the germline ends. Germline loops: CDR1 DFQATT, CDR2 SNEGSKA (reference sequence). CDR3 nucleotide sequence: TGCAGTGCTAGAGATCTAGGGATGAGGTACCAAGAGACCCAGTACTTC. It specifies CSARDLGMRYQETQYF.

This clonotype was counted only a few times. The V call is TRBV6-5, the J call TRBJ2-1, with 7 bases identical to TRBD2. V lost 0 bases to trimming and J lost 4 bases; unmatched junction nucleotides: 6. The CDR3 totals 16 residues. Per the germline V gene, CDR1 is MNHEY and CDR2 is SVGAGI. DNA for the CDR3: TGTGCCAGCAGTTACTCAGCGGGACTTATTTACAATGAGCAGTTCTTC. Translating gives CASSYSAGLIYNEQFF.

The chain uses TRBV24-1 and TRBJ2-1; D assignment may be TRBD1 or TRBD2 (7 bases each). The CDR3 loop spans 18 amino acids. Germline values: CDR1 KGHDR, CDR2 SFDVKD. The V end was cut by 2 bases, the J end by 7 bases, with 23 bases between. The CDR3 reads CATSDSVRGQGGRNEQFF. The CDR3 DNA sequence: TGTGCCACCAGTGATTCGGTCCGGGGGCAGGGGGGGCGAAATGAGCAGTTCTTC.

Here the CDR3 DNA reads TGTGCCAGCAGGCTTGACAGGAGAGGTGAAGCTTTCTTT. This encodes CASRLDRRGEAFF. This chain links TRBV6-5 with TRBJ1-1, with D maybe TRBD1 (6 bases). V lost 6 bases to trimming and J lost 7 bases, with 15 bases between them. The CDR3 is 13 amino acids. The germline gives CDR1 MNHEY, CDR2 SVGAGI.

Many counts were recorded for this clonotype. The chain combines TRBV7-2 with TRBJ2-3, with 15 bases lining up with TRBD2. The germline V gene encodes CDR1 SGHTA and CDR2 FQGNSA. The CDR3 is 20 residues long. V was clipped by 4 bases and J by 1 base; unmatched bases: 12. The CDR3 is CASSSPGTSGRTGRTDTQYF. For the CDR3, the DNA is TGTGCCAGCAGCTCCCCCGGGACTAGCGGGAGGACCGGCCGCACAGATACGCAGTATTTT.

This chain uses TRBV6-1 with TRBJ1-6; D gene uncertain. Germline lookup yields CDR1 MNHNS and CDR2 SASEGT. Deletions cut 0 bases from V and 7 bases from J, with 4 bases between. This CDR3 spans 13 amino acids. The CDR3 DNA sequence: TGTGCCAGCAGTGAAGCTGACAATTCACCCCTCCACTTT. Protein product: CASSEADNSPLHF.

This clonotype occurred once. The chain employs TRBV20-1 and TRBJ1-2, with D possibly matching TRBD1 (5 bases). The V end lost 0 bases, the J end lost 8 bases, and 10 bases lay between the germline ends. The CDR3 runs 12 residues. The germline CDR1 and CDR2 sequences are DFQATT and SNEGSKA (reference sequence). The CDR3 loop reads CSAREGDRGYTF. The CDR3 nucleotides read TGCAGTGCTAGAGAAGGGGATAGGGGCTACACCTTC.

The rearrangement links TRBV20-1 to TRBJ1-1, with D hard to call. Germline CDR1 DFQATT, CDR2 SNEGSKA (reference sequence). V was cut by 0 bases and J by 0 bases, with 8 bases left in between. The CDR3 has 14 amino acids. CDR3 sequence: CSARDPRMNTEAFF. The CDR3 DNA sequence: TGCAGTGCTAGAGATCCTCGAATGAACACTGAAGCTTTCTTT.

This clonotype was observed many times. This chain connects TRBV7-2 to TRBJ2-6; TRBD2 might be the D (5 bases). The CDR3 runs to 15 residues. The germline V gene has CDR1 SGHTA and CDR2 FQGNSA. Trimming shortened V by 5 bases and J by 4 bases, and 12 bases separated the two germline ends. CDR3 nucleotides: TGTGCCAGCAGCCGGGGAGTCTCCGGGGCCAACGTCCTGACTTTC. This gives the protein CASSRGVSGANVLTF.

The DNA of the CDR3 is TGTGCCAGCAGTTACTCGTGGGGGAGTCGACGCGGGGCCAACGTCCTGACTTTC. Translation: CASSYSWGSRRGANVLTF. The chain combines TRBV6-2 or TRBV6-3 with TRBJ2-6; either TRBD1 or TRBD2 may supply D (5 bases each). CDR1 MNHEY and CDR2 SVGEGT come from the germline V gene. This CDR3 region has 18 residues. Trimming cost V 0 bases and J 4 bases, with 16 bases left between them.

In regard to this clonotype: The limits of the CDR3 on the DNA are not certain, so only TCRdb's listed CDR3 is given. The chain couples TRBV19 to TRBJ2-2; no DNA check was done on the table's D call, TRBD2. The CDR3 has 14 amino acids, counting both end residues. CDR1 and CDR2 from the germline V gene are LNHDA and SQIVND (reference sequence). The chain's CDR3 is CASTSAGETGELFF.

V and J are TRBV5-6 and TRBJ1-1; D possibly corresponds to TRBD1 (6 bases). The germline V gene encodes CDR1 SGHDT and CDR2 YYEEEE. With 0 bases removed from V and 5 bases from J, the gap between germline ends came to 11 bases. This CDR3 comprises 14 residues. This CDR3 is CASSLAGGWTEAFF. DNA of the CDR3: TGTGCCAGCAGCTTGGCTGGGGGCTGGACTGAAGCTTTCTTT.

This clonotype occurred once. The V gene is TRBV20-1, the J gene TRBJ2-2; no clear D. Trimming pared 7 bases from V and 1 base from J, leaving 16 bases between. CDR1 DFQATT and CDR2 SNEGSKA come from the germline V gene (reference sequence). This CDR3 is built from 15 residues. CDR3 DNA: TGCAGTGTTTGTGTGTCCAGGCAGAACACCGGGGAGCTGTTTTTT. Protein product: CSVCVSRQNTGELFF.

This sequence joins TRBV12-3 or TRBV12-4 and TRBJ2-7; no definite D call. This CDR3 is built from 12 residues. V was pared by 5 bases and J by 4 bases, with 9 bases between. CDR3 loop: CASSPIYYEQYF. Written as DNA, the CDR3 is TGTGCCAGCAGTCCGATTTATTACGAGCAGTACTTC.

The chain couples TRBV2 to TRBJ2-3, with 12 nucleotides matching TRBD2. The junction had 14 bases not matched to a gene; V was cut back by 8 bases and J by 5 bases. Per germline, CDR1 SNHLY and CDR2 FYNNEI. The CDR3 runs 17 residues. For the CDR3, the DNA is TGTGCCAGCGTTTTGGGACTAGCGGGTCTGAAGGTAGATACGCAGTATTTT. Protein: CASVLGLAGLKVDTQYF.

The chain joins TRBV11-2 to TRBJ2-1, with D unresolved. Trimming removed 5 bases at V and 7 bases at J, with 9 bases between. CDR3 length: 12 amino acids. CDR1 is SGHAT and CDR2 is FQNNGV in the germline V gene. The CDR3 region is CASSQIANEQFF. The CDR3, as DNA: TGTGCCAGCAGCCAGATTGCAAATGAGCAGTTCTTC.

The chain couples TRBV7-2 to TRBJ2-5; 8 nucleotides line up with TRBD1. V gave up 6 bases and J gave up 1 base; unmatched junction bases: 4. The CDR3 runs 14 residues. Germline CDR1 reads SGHTA; CDR2 reads FQGNSA. The CDR3, as DNA: TGTGCCAGCAGTACGACAGGGGCCCAAGAGACCCAGTACTTC. This encodes CASSTTGAQETQYF.

This clonotype was counted only a few times. The CDR3 nucleotides read TGTGCCAGCAGCAGAGAACAGGGCAGCCGCAAAAACATTCAGTACTTC. As protein: CASSREQGSRKNIQYF. The rearrangement links TRBV14 to TRBJ2-4; D is possibly TRBD1 (6 bases). Trimming took off 5 bases at V and 3 bases at J, with 17 bases between the two ends. The CDR3 totals 16 residues. The germline V gene encodes CDR1 SGHDN and CDR2 FVKESK.

The chain carries TRBV27 and TRBJ2-5; possibly TRBD2 for D (6 bases). The CDR3 runs 13 residues. V shed 8 bases and J shed 2 bases, with 12 bases lying between them. Germline CDR1 reads MNHEY; CDR2 reads SMNVEV (reference sequence). As DNA, the CDR3 is TGTGCCAGCCGGGTTAGCGGACAAGAGACCCAGTACTTC. Residues: CASRVSGQETQYF.

The gene calls are TRBV6-5 and TRBJ2-1, with 7 bases that match TRBD2. V gave up 5 bases and J gave up 3 bases; unmatched junction bases: 7. Germline CDR1 and CDR2: MNHEY and SVGAGI. This CDR3 has 15 amino acids. The CDR3 sequence is CASSEKGGFYNEQFF. In DNA form, the CDR3 reads TGTGCCAGCAGTGAAAAGGGAGGGTTCTACAATGAGCAGTTCTTC.